What follows are 23 T cell receptor beta chains derived from one specimen sequenced in a study of blood T cell repertoires in COVID-19 (dated by TCRdb to 2018 to 2020). Library preparation used the immunoSEQ multiplex PCR assay. Imported from immuneACCESS, the table was reduced by TCRdb to in-frame sequences with V and J called. These copies leave out some clones; in studies compared against another copy, an unresolved V gene accounts for under half, and the cause of the remainder is not known. Present in this sample are under 250,000 clones, approximately 86% of which were seen just once. The top ten clonotypes cover under 2% of the sample. The material sequenced was peripheral blood. These receptors were taken from an older woman who had recovered from COVID-19.

The chain employs TRBV19 and TRBJ2-3; 11 bases fit TRBD2. The germline V gene has CDR1 LNHDA and CDR2 SQIVND (reference sequence). The V gene end was trimmed by 0 bases and the J gene end by 6 bases; junction bases not matched to a gene: 17. CDR3 size: 20 residues. The CDR3 DNA is TGTGCCAGTAGTATAGATCTATTTGTGCTAGCGGGGGGCAATGGGGATACGCAGTATTTT. It encodes CASSIDLFVLAGGNGDTQYF.

CDR3 in amino acids: CASSLARGLGANVLTF. The CDR3 DNA reads TGTGCCAGCAGCTTAGCCAGGGGGCTAGGGGCCAACGTCCTGACTTTC. The rearrangement uses TRBV7-9 and TRBJ2-6; 8 nucleotides match TRBD1. Germline lookup yields CDR1 SEHNR and CDR2 FQNEAQ (reference sequence). This CDR3 is 16 amino acids long. Unmatched junction bases numbered 2, after V lost 0 bases and J lost 4 bases.

This clone appeared a single time. The chain is built from TRBV5-6 and TRBJ2-1; TRBD1 aligns across 9 bases. V lost 0 bases to trimming and J lost 8 bases; unmatched junction nucleotides: 9. This CDR3 has 16 amino acids. Looked up from germline, CDR1 is SGHDT and CDR2 is YYEEEE. The CDR3 sequence: CASSLAGTGSIDEQFF. The CDR3 region has the DNA TGTGCCAGCAGCTTGGCCGGGACAGGGTCGATTGATGAGCAGTTCTTC.

V and J are TRBV11-3 and TRBJ2-5, with 7 positions matching TRBD1. The V segment lost 2 bases and the J segment 3 bases; nucleotides outside the gene matches: 3. Germline lookup yields CDR1 SGHNT and CDR2 YENEEA. The CDR3 runs 14 residues. The CDR3 DNA follows: TGTGCCAGCAGCTTAAGACAGGGAGAAGAGACCCAGTACTTC. Translated, it gives CASSLRQGEETQYF.

The chain combines TRBV7-8 with TRBJ1-4, with D possibly matching TRBD1 (6 bases). CDR3 length equals 16 residues. CDR1 SGHVS and CDR2 FQNEAQ come from the germline V gene. Between the trimmed V and J ends, which lost 2 bases and 10 bases, there was a span of 20 bases. CDR3 amino acids: CASSLTRTVGLGKLFF. Written as DNA, the CDR3 is TGTGCCAGCAGCTTAACCCGGACAGTGGGGCTCGGAAAACTGTTTTTT.

In this sample, this clone turned up once. The chain recombines TRBV5-1 with TRBJ1-6; D remains unclear. Per germline, CDR1 SGHRS and CDR2 YFSETQ. V dropped 0 bases and J dropped 7 bases, with 8 bases sitting between them. The CDR3 length is 14 residues. The CDR3 nucleotides are TGCGCCAGCAGCTTGGCACGGGAGAATTCACCCCTCCACTTT. As protein: CASSLARENSPLHF.

The rearrangement joins TRBV6-5 to TRBJ2-2; D unresolved. Germline V gene data show CDR1 as MNHEY and CDR2 as SVGAGI. The V and J ends lost 8 bases and 3 bases respectively, with 7 bases between them. The CDR3 spans 12 residues. CDR3 DNA sequence: TGTGCCAGCCAAGCCGACACCGGGGAGCTGTTTTTT. Its translation is CASQADTGELFF.

This chain uses TRBV7-3 with TRBJ1-2; possibly TRBD1 for D (5 bases). CDR3 length: 13 residues. Germline values: CDR1 SGHTA, CDR2 FQGTGA. The ends were cut back, 2 bases at V and 6 bases at J, with 10 bases in the middle. CDR3 coding DNA: TGTGCCAGCAGCTTATTTCCGGGGGATGGCTACACCTTC. It specifies CASSLFPGDGYTF.

CDR3 nucleotides: TGCGCCAGCAGCCTTAACCAGGGCCCCACTGAAGCTTTCTTT. It is translated as CASSLNQGPTEAFF. The chain combines TRBV5-1 with TRBJ1-1; D possibly corresponds to TRBD1 (5 bases). Germline CDR1 and CDR2: SGHRS and YFSETQ. V lost 4 bases, J lost 4 bases, and 14 bases lay in between. The CDR3 length is 14 residues.

This clone was observed once. The gene calls are TRBV12-3 or TRBV12-4 and TRBJ2-7; 11 positions match TRBD1. V trimming: 9 bases; J trimming: 4 bases; junction bases outside the gene matches: 5. The CDR3 extends over 13 amino acids. CDR3 nucleotides: TGTGCCAGTCGGGACAGGGGGAAATACGAGCAGTACTTC. This gives the protein CASRDRGKYEQYF.

The chain links TRBV6-6 to TRBJ1-1, with TRBD1 identical over 9 bases. V was pared by 5 bases and J by 4 bases, with 8 bases of the junction left unmatched. The germline gives CDR1 MNHNY, CDR2 SVGAGI (reference sequence). CDR3 length: 15 amino acids. Here the CDR3 DNA reads TGTGCCAGCAGTACCAACAGGGGGCGCATCACTGAAGCTTTCTTT. Translation gives CASSTNRGRITEAFF.

The chain has TRBV6-5 and TRBJ1-5; D is perhaps TRBD1 (6 bases). V was cut by 0 bases and J by 0 bases, with 6 bases left in between. This CDR3 region has 15 residues. Germline V gene lookup returns CDR1 MNHEY and CDR2 SVGAGI. The CDR3 spells CASSYSGASNQPQHF. CDR3 in DNA: TGTGCCAGCAGTTACTCGGGGGCTAGCAATCAGCCCCAGCATTTT.

V usage is TRBV14 and J usage is TRBJ1-2; 9 nucleotides align to TRBD1. Germline loops: CDR1 SGHDN, CDR2 FVKESK. The V segment lost 4 bases and the J segment 7 bases; nucleotides outside the gene matches: 7. The CDR3 totals 14 residues. CDR3 region: CASSRRTGESGYTF. CDR3 sequence (DNA): TGTGCCAGCAGCCGACGGACAGGGGAGAGTGGCTACACCTTC.

V usage is TRBV18 and J usage is TRBJ1-2; TRBD1 is a possible D gene (5 bases). The CDR3 is 14 residues long. The V and J ends lost 1 base and 4 bases respectively, with 10 bases between them. Per the germline V gene, CDR1 is KGHSH and CDR2 is LQKENI. CDR3 nucleotides: TGTGCCAGCTCACCACAGGGGCAGAGCTATGGCTACACCTTC. Translated, it gives CASSPQGQSYGYTF.

The rearrangement links TRBV15 to TRBJ2-7, with a weak D call TRBD1 (6 bases). The CDR3 consists of 14 residues. CDR1 LNHNV and CDR2 YYDKDF come from the germline V gene (reference sequence). Trimming left V 0 bases short and J 2 bases short, with 8 bases between. CDR3 sequence: CATSRETGAYEQYF. The CDR3 bases are TGTGCCACCAGCAGAGAGACAGGCGCCTACGAGCAGTACTTC.

This clone came up a few times. This chain joins TRBV4-1 and TRBJ1-4; 7 bases line up with TRBD1. Per the germline V gene, CDR1 is MGHRA and CDR2 is YSYEKL. This CDR3 has 16 amino acids. Trimming took 0 bases from V and 7 from J; bases not matched to a gene: 8. The CDR3 DNA reads TGCGCCAGCAGCCAAGATGAGTGGACAGGTAGTGAAAAACTGTTTTTT. Translating it yields CASSQDEWTGSEKLFF.

The chain joins TRBV9 to TRBJ1-6; the match to TRBD1 covers 11 bases. The V gene end was trimmed by 0 bases and the J gene end by 9 bases; junction bases not matched to a gene: 2. Germline V gene lookup returns CDR1 SGDLS and CDR2 YYNGEE. This CDR3 is 15 amino acids long. The CDR3 region is CASSVVGTGGSPLHF. DNA of the CDR3: TGTGCCAGCAGCGTAGTGGGGACAGGGGGTTCACCCCTCCACTTT. The full variable domain, in which reference TRBV9 and TRBJ1-6 provide the parts outside the CDR3, is DSGVTQTPKHLITATGQRVTLRCSPRSGDLSVYWYQQSLDQGLQFLIQYYNGEERAKGNILERFSAQQFPDLHSELNLSSLELGDSALYFCASSVVGTGGSPLHFGNGTRLTVT.

The chain carries TRBV4-1 and TRBJ2-2; D call uncertain. Germline V CDR1 and CDR2: MGHRA, YSYEKL. The length of the CDR3 is 16 residues. V lost 4 bases to trimming and J lost 1 base, with 13 bases between them. The CDR3 region has the DNA TGCGCCAGCAGCCTCCTCGCGGTTCAGAACACCGGGGAGCTGTTTTTT. This translates into CASSLLAVQNTGELFF.

This chain connects TRBV7-9 to TRBJ1-5; D perhaps matches TRBD1 (6 bases). Germline loops: CDR1 SEHNR, CDR2 FQNEAQ (reference sequence). This CDR3 has 12 residues. Deletions cut 8 bases from V and 5 bases from J, with 10 bases between. CDR3 amino acids: CASADRDQPQHF. CDR3 coding DNA: TGTGCCAGCGCGGACAGAGATCAGCCCCAGCATTTT.

The chain couples TRBV19 to TRBJ1-2; 10 positions match TRBD1. Looked up from germline, CDR1 is LNHDA and CDR2 is SQIVND (reference sequence). The CDR3 totals 15 residues. Unmatched junction bases numbered 5, after V lost 3 bases and J lost 4 bases. CDR3 region: CASSMMGQGIYGYTF. The DNA of the CDR3 is TGTGCCAGTAGTATGATGGGACAGGGGATCTATGGCTACACCTTC.

V and J are TRBV19 and TRBJ1-2; 10 bases are shared with TRBD1. The CDR3 sequence is 17 residues long. The J segment lost 8 bases and the V segment lost 4 bases, leaving 16 bases of the junction unmatched. CDR1 LNHDA and CDR2 SQIVND come from the germline V gene (reference sequence). CDR3 sequence (DNA): TGTGCCAGTAGTAAAGCCCTGGGACAGGGGTTATTAGGAGGCTACACCTTC. Translating it yields CASSKALGQGLLGGYTF.

The chain recombines TRBV18 with TRBJ2-7; possibly TRBD1 for D (6 bases). Germline-derived CDR1 and CDR2 are KGHSH and LQKENI. The CDR3 runs to 14 residues. V dropped 6 bases and J dropped 4 bases, with 16 bases sitting between them. Here the CDR3 DNA reads TGTGCCAGCTCTTCTCTCTCACAGGGTTACGAGCAGTACTTC. Translated: CASSSLSQGYEQYF.

The chain recombines TRBV4-2 with TRBJ1-4; the match to TRBD1 covers 9 bases. Germline values: CDR1 LGHNA, CDR2 YNFKEQ. The CDR3 totals 18 residues. Unmatched junction bases numbered 9, after V lost 1 base and J lost 3 bases. The CDR3 sequence: CASSQVFGTGRPNEKLFF. As DNA, the CDR3 is TGTGCCAGCAGCCAAGTGTTCGGGACAGGGCGTCCTAATGAAAAACTGTTTTTT.